Listed here are 3 T cell receptor beta chains from one sample, sequenced in a study of T cell responses to AZD1222 COVID-19 vaccine (dated by TCRdb to the early 2020s). Reading the label with the study, this specimen's time point is: baseline before first vaccination. Libraries came from the immunoSEQ multiplex PCR assay. In TCRdb, the immuneACCESS table is reduced to in-frame sequences with V and J assigned. These tables do not hold every clone; where another copy was compared, an unresolved V gene accounts for under half, and the others remain unexplained. The sample table shows about 140,000 clones, and 70% to 90% are seen once. The top ten clones comprise under 2.5% of the sample. The input for sequencing was peripheral blood, taken on day 0 of AZD1222 vaccination. Every receptor here comes from an adult in good health.

This chain uses TRBV6-1 with TRBJ1-1, with D tentatively TRBD1 (6 bases). CDR1 is MNHNS and CDR2 is SASEGT in the germline V gene. The V end lost 2 bases, the J end lost 0 bases, and 7 bases lay between the germline ends. This CDR3 is 14 amino acids long. The CDR3 sequence is CASSEQGMNTEAFF. In DNA, the CDR3 is TGTGCCAGCAGTGAACAGGGGATGAACACTGAAGCTTTCTTT.

The V and J genes are TRBV5-6 and TRBJ1-2, with TRBD1 matching 7 bases. V lost 4 bases, J lost 4 bases, and 10 bases stayed unmatched. This CDR3 has 15 residues. Looked up from germline, CDR1 is SGHDT and CDR2 is YYEEEE. The CDR3 nucleotides read TGTGCCAGCAGCCCCGGACAGGCGCCTGGCTATGGCTACACCTTC. Translation gives CASSPGQAPGYGYTF.

This chain uses TRBV27 with TRBJ2-4, with 8 bases fitting TRBD1. The CDR3 totals 15 residues. After removal of 10 bases from V and 1 base from J, the junction contained 9 bases not matched to a gene. The germline V gene has CDR1 MNHEY and CDR2 SMNVEV (reference sequence). CDR3 bases: TGTGCCACCAAATCGGACAGGGCGGCCAAAAACATTCAGTACTTC. This translates into CATKSDRAAKNIQYF.